The 13 T cell receptor beta chains reported below all come from one sample, sequenced in a study of CD8 T cells in ankylosing spondylitis. One entry per CDR3 protein, called by TCRdb with MiXCR from the 5' RACE reads. The repertoire consists of fewer than 250,000 distinct CDR3 sequences, with about a quarter occurring once and the leading ten covering just over 6.5%. The sequencing sample was made of blood, either unsorted or a sorted T cell fraction (not recorded which). The receptors were sampled from a male donor with ankylosing spondylitis or in good health (not recorded which).

Written as DNA, the CDR3 is TGTGCCAGCAGCCCACCGGGACTAGCGGGACTCGTTGAGCAGTTCTTC. This encodes CASSPPGLAGLVEQFF. The chain uses TRBV11-3 and TRBJ2-1; 13 bases map to TRBD2. The length of the CDR3 is 16 residues. The germline V gene encodes CDR1 SGHNT and CDR2 YENEEA. V lost 5 bases and J lost 9; bases outside the gene matches: 10. Variable domain in full (rest from reference TRBV11-3 and TRBJ2-1): EAGVVQSPRYKIIEKKQPVAFWCNPISGHNTLYWYLQNLGQGPELLIRYENEEAVDDSQLPKDRFSAERLKGVDSTLKIQPAELGDSAVYLCASSPPGLAGLVEQFFGPGTRLTVL.

Only a few counts were recorded for this clonotype. The genes are TRBV20-1 and TRBJ2-7; D is perhaps TRBD1 or TRBD2 (6 bases each). CDR1 is DFQATT and CDR2 is SNEGSKA in the germline V gene (reference sequence). The CDR3 has 12 residues. The germline V and J ends were trimmed by 7 bases and 7 bases, with 17 bases remaining between them. CDR3 sequence: CSVSRGRLEQYF. CDR3 nucleotides: TGCAGTGTAAGCCGGGGGCGTCTTGAGCAGTACTTC.

V gene TRBV29-1 combines with J gene TRBJ2-5; D unclear. V lost 2 bases and J lost 5, with 12 bases in between. Germline assignment: CDR1 SQVTM and CDR2 ANQGSEA. The CDR3 has 13 amino acids. The CDR3: CSVESMGRETQYF. The CDR3 nucleotides read TGCAGCGTTGAATCCATGGGTCGGGAGACCCAGTACTTC.

This chain connects TRBV18 to TRBJ2-1; D is perhaps TRBD1 (6 bases). V was shortened by 1 base and J by 3 bases, with 13 bases between the two germline ends. Germline values: CDR1 KGHSH, CDR2 LQKENI. CDR3 size: 16 residues. The CDR3, as DNA: TGTGCCAGCTCACCACGTGACAGGAGGCTCTACAATGAGCAGTTCTTC. Translated, it gives CASSPRDRRLYNEQFF.

This clonotype was recorded many times. This chain links TRBV5-1 with TRBJ2-5; TRBD2 is a possible D gene (6 bases). The V end was cut by 0 bases, the J end by 7 bases, with 13 bases between. Germline V CDR1 and CDR2: SGHRS, YFSETQ. The CDR3 consists of 14 residues. CDR3 sequence (DNA): TGCGCCAGCAGCTTGGGCGGCGGGGAAGGGACCCAGTACTTC. Protein sequence: CASSLGGGEGTQYF.

In this sample, this clonotype turned up many times. The chain links TRBV5-1 to TRBJ2-3; perhaps TRBD2 as D (5 bases). The CDR3 covers 13 residues. The V and J ends lost 5 bases and 0 bases respectively, with 7 bases between them. Germline V CDR1 and CDR2: SGHRS, YFSETQ. CDR3 in amino acids: CASRRGSTDTQYF. CDR3 DNA: TGCGCCAGCAGGCGCGGGAGCACAGATACGCAGTATTTT.

This clonotype has at least ten counts. The chain has TRBV4-2 and TRBJ1-4; no reliable D call. Per germline, CDR1 LGHNA and CDR2 YNFKEQ. Trimming took off 3 bases at V and 4 bases at J, with 6 bases between the two ends. The CDR3 has 13 residues. The CDR3 loop is CASSQTVNEKLFF. CDR3 nucleotides: TGTGCCAGCAGCCAGACGGTTAATGAAAAACTGTTTTTT.

This clonotype was recorded at least ten times. The chain employs TRBV5-6 and TRBJ2-7; 7 bases are a match to TRBD2. J gave up 3 bases and V 2 bases, and 11 bases lay outside the gene matches. The CDR3 extends over 16 amino acids. CDR1 and CDR2 from the germline V gene are SGHDT and YYEEEE. CDR3 protein: CASSLLGRESFYEQYF. The DNA of the CDR3 is TGTGCCAGCAGCTTACTGGGGCGGGAGTCGTTCTACGAGCAGTACTTC. Using reference TRBV5-6 and TRBJ2-7 for the parts outside the CDR3, the full variable domain is DAGVTQSPTHLIKTRGQQVTLRCSPKSGHDTVSWYQQALGQGPQFIFQYYEEEERQRGNFPDRFSGHQFPNYSSELNVNALLLGDSALYLCASSLLGRESFYEQYFGPGTRLTVT.

This clonotype was counted at least ten times. V usage is TRBV7-2 and J usage is TRBJ2-5, with 7 positions matching TRBD2. The length of the CDR3 is 13 residues. The V gene's germline CDR1 is SGHTA and CDR2 FQGNSA. J gave up 5 bases and V 5 bases, and 5 bases lay outside the gene matches. Here the CDR3 reads CASSLMGGETQYF. CDR3 DNA: TGTGCCAGCAGCCTGATGGGGGGGGAGACCCAGTACTTC.

This clonotype was detected many times. This sequence joins TRBV20-1 and TRBJ1-5; D remains unclear. This CDR3 comprises 14 residues. Per the germline V gene, CDR1 is DFQATT and CDR2 is SNEGSKA (reference sequence). V gave up 7 bases and J gave up 1 base, with 14 bases separating them. For the CDR3, the DNA is TGCAGTGGCGGAGGGCCGGGGAGCAATCAGCCCCAGCATTTT. It encodes CSGGGPGSNQPQHF.

This clonotype has a handful of counts. This chain connects TRBV20-1 to TRBJ2-3, with D perhaps assigned TRBD1 or TRBD2 (5 bases each). V lost 6 bases and J 2 bases, leaving 15 bases between the germline ends. CDR3 length equals 14 residues. Germline CDR1 DFQATT, CDR2 SNEGSKA (reference sequence). In DNA, the CDR3 is TGCAGTGCCATAAGGGGAGAGGCCACAGATACGCAGTATTTT. Translation: CSAIRGEATDTQYF.

This chain uses TRBV15 with TRBJ2-7; D perhaps matches TRBD1 (6 bases). The CDR3 consists of 16 residues. With 3 bases removed from V and 0 bases from J, the gap between germline ends came to 15 bases. Germline loops: CDR1 LNHNV, CDR2 YYDKDF (reference sequence). The CDR3 DNA reads as TGTGCCACCAGCAGCAGGGACATCAAAAGCTCCTACGAGCAGTACTTC. Its translation: CATSSRDIKSSYEQYF.

The genes are TRBV2 and TRBJ2-1; 9 nucleotides align to TRBD1. CDR1 is SNHLY, CDR2 FYNNEI, per germline. This CDR3 is 15 amino acids long. V trimming: 5 bases; J trimming: 9 bases; junction bases outside the gene matches: 11. CDR3 in amino acids: CASSLWDRAGREQFF. CDR3 nucleotide sequence: TGTGCCAGCAGTTTGTGGGACAGGGCCGGCCGTGAGCAGTTCTTC.